The 5 T cell receptor beta chains given below trace back to one sample, sequenced in a study of blood T cell repertoires in COVID-19. Libraries were prepared by immunoSEQ multiplex PCR; TCRdb keeps only in-frame clonotypes and omits some of them. Of hundreds of thousands of clones listed, approximately 80% are singletons. What was sequenced was PBMCs or T cells enriched from blood (not recorded which). These receptors came from a man aged 25 to 40 with acute COVID-19.

The chain links TRBV30 to TRBJ2-3; weak D call: TRBD2 (6 bases). This CDR3 is built from 13 residues. V dropped 4 bases and J dropped 6 bases, with 14 bases sitting between them. Germline lookup yields CDR1 GTSNPN and CDR2 SVGIG (reference sequence). For the CDR3, the DNA is TGTGCCTGGACCTTTGGGGGGAGGGATACGCAGTATTTT. This codes for CAWTFGGRDTQYF.

The rearrangement links TRBV9 to TRBJ2-7; tentative D call: TRBD1 (5 bases). In germline, CDR1 is SGDLS, CDR2 YYNGEE. The CDR3 consists of 14 residues. Trimming cost V 0 bases and J 7 bases, with 14 bases left between them. The CDR3 is CASSVGGRVEEQYF. In nucleotides, the CDR3 is TGTGCCAGCAGCGTAGGGGGCAGGGTCGAGGAGCAGTACTTC.

The chain recombines TRBV7-9 with TRBJ2-2; 12 nucleotides agree with TRBD1. The length of the CDR3 is 14 residues. Unmatched junction bases numbered 4, after V lost 8 bases and J lost 6 bases. Per the germline V gene, CDR1 is SEHNR and CDR2 is FQNEAQ (reference sequence). The CDR3, as DNA: TGTGCCAGCCGGGGACAGGGGGCGGCCGGGGAGCTGTTTTTT. Its protein is CASRGQGAAGELFF.

The chain is built from TRBV19 and TRBJ2-5; D gene ambiguous. V was pared by 2 bases and J by 2 bases, with 12 bases between. This CDR3 has 15 residues. Germline CDR1 and CDR2: LNHDA and SQIVND (reference sequence). The CDR3 sequence is CASSISGAEQETQYF. The CDR3, as DNA: TGTGCCAGTAGTATATCCGGTGCGGAACAAGAGACCCAGTACTTC.

This clone was detected a few times. The rearrangement joins TRBV15 to TRBJ1-6; the D is unclear. The CDR3 totals 13 residues. V lost 0 bases, J lost 8 bases, and 5 bases lay in between. Germline V gives CDR1 LNHNV, CDR2 YYDKDF (reference sequence). The CDR3 spells CATSRDQDSPLHF. The CDR3 coding sequence is TGTGCCACCAGCAGAGATCAGGATTCACCCCTCCACTTT.